Listed below are T cell receptor beta chains from one sample, sequenced in a study of identical twins. TCRdb called the 5' RACE reads again in MiXCR, with one record for every CDR3 protein. This table has 600,000 to 700,000 distinct CDR3 sequences, approximately 21% appearing once. These records were also assigned to another study, of T cells expressing NK-cell markers.

Sequences were obtained from PBMCs. These receptors were collected from a woman aged 18-35 years in good health. Both conserved end residues are part of each CDR3. A D gene is named only where the DNA matches it firmly. Not every row has a clone size; where given, it reads once, few, many or a size class.

many	TRBV6-1	-	TRBJ2-2	TGTGCCAGCAGGCGAGCCCCGACAGCCCTTAACACCGGGGAGCTGTTTTTT	CASRRAPTALNTGELFF
once	TRBV7-2	-	TRBJ2-4	TGTGCCAGCAGCCCCGTGGGCCAGGGTAGTAGCAAAAACATTCAGTACTTC	CASSPVGQGSSKNIQYF
many	TRBV20-1	-	TRBJ1-1	TGCAGTGTGGTGATCAGGGACACTGAAGCTTTCTTT	CSVVIRDTEAFF
-	TRBV6-5	TRBD2	TRBJ2-5	TGTGCCAGCAGTTACCTAGCGGAAGAGACCCAGTACTTC	CASSYLAEETQYF
-	TRBV21-1	-	TRBJ1-2	TGTGCCAGCAGCTTTCCTTCGTTTTCGTCCCGAGGCTACACCTTC	CASSFPSFSSRGYTF
-	TRBV3-1	-	TRBJ2-7	TGTGCCAGCAGCCAAGCCTTTGCCTGGAACAGGCTAGACGAGCAGTACTTC	CASSQAFAWNRLDEQYF
-	TRBV4-1	TRBD1	TRBJ2-2	TGCGCCAGCAGCCGATTAACAGGGGCCACCGGGGAGCTGTTTTTT	CASSRLTGATGELFF
-	TRBV5-1	-	TRBJ2-4	TGCGCCAGCAGCTCCCCGCTAGGAGTGGCCAAAAACATTCAGTACTTC	CASSSPLGVAKNIQYF
-	TRBV20-1	TRBD2	TRBJ2-1	TGCAGTGCTAGAGATGGTAATAGCGGGGTCTACAATGAGCAGTTCTTC	CSARDGNSGVYNEQFF
few	TRBV11-3	-	TRBJ1-1	TGTGCCAGCAGCTTAATAGTTGGGGCACACACTGAAGCTTTCTTT	CASSLIVGAHTEAFF
few	TRBV9	TRBD1	TRBJ1-1	TGTGCCAGCAGTAAATTCACAGGGGGGAACACTGAAGCTTTCTTT	CASSKFTGGNTEAFF
once	TRBV19	-	TRBJ1-2	TGTGCCAGTAGTATCCCCCCAGGCGGCTACACCTTC	CASSIPPGGYTF
-	TRBV20-1	-	TRBJ2-7	TGCAGTGCAAAAAAGGGGGGTAGGGAGCAGTACTTC	CSAKKGGREQYF
-	TRBV5-4	TRBD1	TRBJ1-3	TGTGCCAGCAGCTTGGAGTGGGACAGACGGAGCTCTGGAAACACCATATATTTT	CASSLEWDRRSSGNTIYF
once	TRBV29-1	TRBD1	TRBJ2-3	TGCAGCTCCCGATTACCGGGACAGGGATCAACAGATACGCAGTATTTT	CSSRLPGQGSTDTQYF
-	TRBV10-3	-	TRBJ2-3	TGTGCCACGAAAGGAGGGCTCCCAGATACGCAGTATTTT	CATKGGLPDTQYF
-	TRBV15	TRBD2	TRBJ2-3	TGTGCCACCAGCAAAGGGGGTAGCGGGGGGAGGGATACGCAGTATTTT	CATSKGGSGGRDTQYF
-	TRBV20-1	-	TRBJ2-4	TGCAGTGCTACCGGACAGGGAGGGGGGAACATTCAGTACTTC	CSATGQGGGNIQYF
-	TRBV5-1	-	TRBJ2-5	TGCGCCAGCAGCTTGGGCAGGGCTGGGGAGACCCAGTACTTC	CASSLGRAGETQYF
-	TRBV7-9	TRBD2	TRBJ2-1	TGTGCCAGCAGCTCCACAGCGGGGGGGACGGGCAATGAGCAGTTCTTC	CASSSTAGGTGNEQFF
-	TRBV7-2	TRBD2	TRBJ2-7	TGTGCCAGCAGCTTAGCAACTAGCGGCGAGCAGTACTTC	CASSLATSGEQYF
few	TRBV10-3	-	TRBJ2-7	TGTGCCATCAGTGAGTCGGGCGGGCCGAGGGAGCAGTACTTC	CAISESGGPREQYF
many	TRBV20-1	-	TRBJ2-1	TGCAGTGCTAGAGATGGGGTTAACAATGAGCAGTTCTTC	CSARDGVNNEQFF
few	TRBV12-3/TRBV12-4	TRBD2	TRBJ2-4	TGTGCCAGCAGGAGCGGGGGGAGAGCCGGCCTAGCCAAAAACATTCAGTACTTC	CASRSGGRAGLAKNIQYF
-	TRBV29-1	TRBD1	TRBJ1-2	TGCAGCGTTGAACGCCGGGACAGGGACGGCTACACCTTC	CSVERRDRDGYTF
-	TRBV20-1	TRBD2	TRBJ2-3	TGCAGTGCTAGGCCCCTTTGGGGACTAGCGGGAGTTTGGGTTGGCACAGATACGCAGTATTTT	CSARPLWGLAGVWVGTDTQYF
-	TRBV6-1	TRBD1	TRBJ1-5	TGTGCCAGCAGAATCGGGACAGGCAATCAGCCCCAGCATTTT	CASRIGTGNQPQHF
many	TRBV7-9	-	TRBJ1-2	TGTGCCAGCTATACGACAGATAACTATGGCTACACCTTC	CASYTTDNYGYTF
few	TRBV29-1	-	TRBJ2-7	TGCAGCGTTGTTAATGGGGCCGAGCAGTACTTC	CSVVNGAEQYF
few	TRBV29-1	TRBD2	TRBJ2-1	TGCAGCGTTGTCGGCCTAGCGGGAGCTAATGAGCAGTTCTTC	CSVVGLAGANEQFF
-	TRBV29-1	-	TRBJ2-5	TGCAGCGTTGGGTGGAGACTAGTACAAGAGACCCAGTACTTC	CSVGWRLVQETQYF
few	TRBV4-3	-	TRBJ2-2	TGCGCCAGCAGCCAAGAGGTGGGGCGTCCGGGGGAGCTGTTTTTT	CASSQEVGRPGELFF
-	TRBV29-1	-	TRBJ1-2	TGCAGCGTTCTTGGGGGCTTCTATGGCTACACCTTC	CSVLGGFYGYTF
many	TRBV6-1	-	TRBJ2-2	TGTGCCAGCAGTGCGAGGGCCGGGGAGCTGTTTTTT	CASSARAGELFF
once	TRBV6-4	TRBD2	TRBJ2-2	TGTGCCAGCAGTCCGGGACTAGCGGACACCGGGGAGCTGTTTTTT	CASSPGLADTGELFF
many	TRBV12-3/TRBV12-4	TRBD1	TRBJ2-7	TGTGCCAGCAGCGAAGTCCAGGGGGCGTCCTACGAGCAGTACTTC	CASSEVQGASYEQYF
-	TRBV9	-	TRBJ1-4	TGTGCCAGCAGCGTTGGGGATGGAGAAAAACTGTTTTTT	CASSVGDGEKLFF
many	TRBV6-1	TRBD2	TRBJ2-7	TGTGCCAGCAGTCCTTCGGGGGGGCGTGAGCAGTACTTC	CASSPSGGREQYF
-	TRBV27	TRBD2	TRBJ2-3	TGTGCCAGCAGTATCACTAGCGGGGGGGCGGGTACGCAGTATTTT	CASSITSGGAGTQYF
-	TRBV9	-	TRBJ2-7	TGTGCCAGCAGCGTAGGGGAGGCGGGACAAACCCTTTCGCGGCAGTACTTC	CASSVGEAGQTLSRQYF
-	TRBV6-1	TRBD1	TRBJ1-4	TGTGCCAGCAGTCCCTCCGGGACAGGGAGGTTTGAAAAACTGTTTTTT	CASSPSGTGRFEKLFF
-	TRBV5-1	-	TRBJ2-1	TGCGCCAGCAGCCCGCGGACTACTCTTCGGAACAATGAGCAGTTCTTC	CASSPRTTLRNNEQFF
few	TRBV12-3/TRBV12-4	-	TRBJ1-2	TGTGCCAGCAGTTTCCGCGCAGCGGGAAATGGCTACACCTTC	CASSFRAAGNGYTF
few	TRBV20-1	-	TRBJ1-5	TGCAGTGCTAGAGAGACAAACGATCAGCCCCAGCATTTT	CSARETNDQPQHF
few	TRBV11-2	-	TRBJ2-3	TGTGCCAGCAGCTTGGAATTAGCCCCCACAGATACGCAGTATTTT	CASSLELAPTDTQYF
-	TRBV11-2	-	TRBJ2-1	TGTGCCAGCAGCTTAACCGAGCCCTACAATGAGCAGTTCTTC	CASSLTEPYNEQFF
-	TRBV7-2	TRBD2	TRBJ2-7	TGTGCCAGCAGCTACCCCACTCCGGGACTAGCCCACTACGAGCAGTACTTC	CASSYPTPGLAHYEQYF
many	TRBV6-1	-	TRBJ2-2	TGTGCCAGCAAAAGGAACAAGCGTGTGAACACCGGGGAGCTGTTTTTT	CASKRNKRVNTGELFF
few	TRBV20-1	-	TRBJ1-6	TGCAGTGCCCCGAAGGGGGGTAGGAATTCACCCCTCCACTTT	CSAPKGGRNSPLHF
-	TRBV6-2/TRBV6-3	TRBD2	TRBJ2-7	TGTGCCAGCAGTTCCCCACTAGCGGTTTCCTACGAGCAGTACTTC	CASSSPLAVSYEQYF
-	TRBV12-3/TRBV12-4	-	TRBJ1-1	TGTGCCAGCAGTTTGATCGCTCCGAACACTGAAGCTTTCTTT	CASSLIAPNTEAFF
-	TRBV5-1	TRBD2	TRBJ2-2	TGCGCCAGCAGCTTCCAAATTGCGGGAGGGAACACCGGGGAGCTGTTTTTT	CASSFQIAGGNTGELFF
-	TRBV7-7	TRBD2	TRBJ2-3	TGTGCTAGCAGCTTAGTACTAGCGGGGAGAAACACAGATACGCAGTATTTT	CASSLVLAGRNTDTQYF
-	TRBV29-1	-	TRBJ1-1	TGCAGCGTTGACAAGGCTATGAACACTGAAGCTTTCTTT	CSVDKAMNTEAFF
few	TRBV9	-	TRBJ2-2	TGTGCCAGCAGCGTAGCTGGTGTCACCGGGGAGCTGTTTTTT	CASSVAGVTGELFF
many	TRBV4-3	-	TRBJ2-1	TGCGCCAGCAGCCAAGATCGAGGGGTCGAGCAGTTCTTC	CASSQDRGVEQFF
-	TRBV11-2	-	TRBJ2-3	TGTGCCAGCCTAGCGACAGATACGCAGTATTTT	CASLATDTQYF